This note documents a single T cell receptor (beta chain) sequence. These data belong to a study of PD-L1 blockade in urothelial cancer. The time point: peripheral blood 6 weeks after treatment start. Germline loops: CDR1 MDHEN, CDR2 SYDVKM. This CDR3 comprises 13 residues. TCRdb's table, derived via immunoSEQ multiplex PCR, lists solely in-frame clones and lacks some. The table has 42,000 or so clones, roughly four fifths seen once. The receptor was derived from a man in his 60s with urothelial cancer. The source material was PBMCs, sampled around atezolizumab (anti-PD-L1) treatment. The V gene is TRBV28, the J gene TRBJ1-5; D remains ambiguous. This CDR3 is CATGRAANQPQHF. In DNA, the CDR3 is TGTGCTACGGGGAGGGCCGCAAATCAGCCCCAGCATTTT.